This T cell receptor beta chain was identified in a study of blood T cell repertoires in COVID-19. The repertoire was sequenced with immunoSEQ multiplex PCR; TCRdb's copy has only in-frame clones and lacks some. The sample includes more than 95,000 clones, more than 75% of them seen just once. Losses at the gene ends were 2 bases for V and 0 bases for J; bases not matched to a gene: 9. The germline gives CDR1 SNHLY, CDR2 FYNNEI. There are 17 residues in the CDR3. This clone has just one count. What was sequenced was peripheral blood. The J gene is TRBJ2-7, the V gene TRBV2; 8 bases are a match to TRBD1. This receptor was obtained from a human donor in a cohort sampled during active COVID-19. The CDR3, as DNA: TGTGCCAGCAGTGAAATCGGAGGGACAGGAAGCTCCTACGAGCAGTACTTC. This codes for CASSEIGGTGSSYEQYF.